The 10 T cell receptor beta chains below all came from one sample that was sequenced in a study of cytomegalovirus exposure and HLA in healthy donors (dated 2017 in TCRdb). The library was generated by the immunoSEQ multiplex PCR assay. A mixture of 60 forward primers for TCR Vbeta segments and 13 reverse primers for TCR Jbeta segments was used in the multiplex PCR. TCRdb holds this immuneACCESS table with in-frame rearrangements only. Some clones are missing; in checked studies, unresolved V genes explain under half, and the rest has no known cause. The sample data list some 100,000 clones, and just under 70% of these were observed just once. The top ten clones comprise about 5% of the sample. Sequencing used PBMCs. These receptor sequences come from a woman aged 70 to 79 in good health and CMV-seropositive.

The chain couples TRBV29-1 to TRBJ1-1, with D maybe TRBD1 (6 bases). The CDR3 is made up of 13 amino acids. In germline, CDR1 is SQVTM, CDR2 ANQGSEA. Trimming took off 7 bases at V and 0 bases at J, with 12 bases between the two ends. The CDR3 loop is CSGLTGLNTEAFF. The CDR3 DNA reads TGCAGCGGATTGACAGGTTTGAACACTGAAGCTTTCTTT.

The V and J genes are TRBV30 and TRBJ1-2; D may be TRBD1 (6 bases). V was shortened by 1 base and J by 0 bases, with 9 bases between the two germline ends. The V gene's germline CDR1 is GTSNPN and CDR2 SVGIG (reference sequence). The CDR3 length is 14 residues. The CDR3 bases are TGTGCCTGGAGTGGACAGGCCACTAACTATGGCTACACCTTC. It codes for CAWSGQATNYGYTF.

This chain uses TRBV6-5 with TRBJ1-2, with D maybe TRBD1 (5 bases). The CDR3 is 14 residues long. Germline V gives CDR1 MNHEY, CDR2 SVGAGI. Between the trimmed V and J ends, which lost 5 bases and 1 base, there was a span of 11 bases. In nucleotides, the CDR3 is TGTGCCAGCAGTGCGGGAGACAGTAACTATGGCTACACCTTC. It specifies CASSAGDSNYGYTF.

The chain links TRBV29-1 to TRBJ1-2; tentative D call: TRBD1 (5 bases). The CDR3 has 12 residues. The germline V gene encodes CDR1 SQVTM and CDR2 ANQGSEA. V lost 4 bases, J lost 5 bases, and 11 bases lay in between. The CDR3 nucleotides read TGCAGCGTTGGGGGGGACGGGTATGGCTACACCTTC. Translation: CSVGGDGYGYTF.

The chain carries TRBV7-2 and TRBJ2-5, with TRBD2 identical over 8 bases. The CDR3 has 15 amino acids. Losses at the gene ends were 2 bases for V and 6 bases for J; bases not matched to a gene: 8. Germline-derived CDR1 and CDR2 are SGHTA and FQGNSA. The CDR3 here is CASSLYQRGRKTQYF. The CDR3 coding sequence is TGTGCCAGCAGCTTATACCAGCGGGGGCGGAAGACCCAGTACTTC.

The genes are TRBV5-8 and TRBJ2-7; 12 nucleotides line up with TRBD2. The V and J ends lost 3 bases and 4 bases, in that order; junction bases with no gene match: 8. The germline gives CDR1 SGHTS, CDR2 YDEGEE. CDR3 length equals 16 residues. The CDR3 DNA follows: TGTGCCAGCAGCTCCTTACGGACTAGCGGGGCTTACGAGCAGTACTTC. Its translation: CASSSLRTSGAYEQYF. The entire variable domain, with the rest obtained from reference TRBV5-8 and TRBJ2-7, is as follows: EAGVTQSPTHLIKTRGQQATLRCSPISGHTSVYWYQQALGLGLQFLLWYDEGEERNRGNFPPRFSGRQFPNYSSELNVNALELEDSALYLCASSSLRTSGAYEQYFGPGTRLTVT.

The chain recombines TRBV6-5 with TRBJ1-3; D may be TRBD1 (6 bases). Per germline, CDR1 MNHEY and CDR2 SVGAGI. The germline V and J ends were trimmed by 6 bases and 4 bases, with 16 bases remaining between them. The CDR3 contains 15 residues. CDR3 DNA: TGTGCCAGCAGAGGGGACAAACTTGACGGAAACACCATATATTTT. Protein: CASRGDKLDGNTIYF.

The rearrangement links TRBV5-1 to TRBJ1-6; TRBD1 matches 9 bases. CDR1 SGHRS and CDR2 YFSETQ come from the germline V gene. With V trimmed by 0 bases and J by 10 bases, 8 bases remained unmatched. This CDR3 has 16 residues. CDR3 coding DNA: TGCGCCAGCAGCTTGGGTACCGGGACAGGGAGATCACCCCTCCACTTT. Protein sequence: CASSLGTGTGRSPLHF.

The chain links TRBV5-4 to TRBJ1-1; TRBD1 matches at 8 bases. This CDR3 comprises 13 residues. J lost 10 bases, V lost 4 bases, and 9 bases had no gene match. Germline values: CDR1 SGHNT, CDR2 YYREEE (reference sequence). The CDR3 DNA follows: TGTGCCAGCAGCATCGACAGGGGATCCCCAGCTTTCTTT. Translated: CASSIDRGSPAFF.

CDR3 sequence reads: CASSMGLHSTEQYF. CDR3 DNA: TGTGCCAGCAGCATGGGACTACACTCCACCGAGCAGTACTTC. V gene TRBV7-2 combines with J gene TRBJ2-7, with 7 bases matching TRBD2. The CDR3 length is 14 residues. Trimming at V came to 5 bases and at J to 6 bases, leaving 10 bases not matched to a gene. CDR1 is SGHTA, CDR2 FQGNSA, per germline.